Shown below are 20 T cell receptor beta chains from a single sample sequenced in a study of blood T cells in healthy people across ages (dated by TCRdb to between 2014 and 2017). Receptor amplification or capture employed 5' RACE. TCRdb shows the sequencer as Illumina HiSeq 2500. A second PCR of roughly 6 to 11 cycles was run with a J-beta primer mix and a sample-barcoded 5' primer. The public reads were run again by TCRdb, first through fastp at Q25 and then through MiXCR, and only productive beta chains were kept. Rows with a matching CDR3 protein are joined into one entry that keeps the most common DNA and genes. The sample includes about 970,000 distinct CDR3 sequences, with 51% observed a single time. Clones ranked in the top ten supply about a fifth of the sample. Source material: blood. The receptors come from a woman aged 60 to 75 in good health.

V is TRBV29-1 and J is TRBJ2-7; possibly TRBD1 for D (6 bases). Trimming left V 7 bases short and J 6 bases short, with 19 bases between. The CDR3 covers 13 residues. Germline V gene lookup returns CDR1 SQVTM and CDR2 ANQGSEA. The CDR3 loop reads CSAKTGLGVEQYF. Here the CDR3 DNA reads TGCAGCGCAAAGACAGGCCTCGGGGTCGAGCAGTACTTC.

The V call is TRBV27, the J call TRBJ2-1, with 14 bases that match TRBD2. The CDR3 has 16 residues. CDR1 MNHEY and CDR2 SMNVEV come from the germline V gene (reference sequence). Unmatched junction bases numbered 9, after V lost 5 bases and J lost 9 bases. The CDR3 DNA is TGTGCCAGCAGTCCCCTGGGACTAGCGGGAGTAAGTGAGCAGTTCTTC. Translated, it gives CASSPLGLAGVSEQFF.

The rearrangement joins TRBV25-1 to TRBJ1-6; D is ambiguous. V lost 3 bases, J lost 9 bases, and 12 bases lay in between. The CDR3 extends over 14 amino acids. Germline values: CDR1 MGHDK, CDR2 SYGVNS. The CDR3 nucleotides read TGTGCCAGCAGTGACCGTCTCCTGGGTTCACCCCTCCACTTT. Protein sequence: CASSDRLLGSPLHF. The variable domain in full, with the rest retrieved from reference TRBV25-1 and TRBJ1-6, is EADIYQTPRYLVIGTGKKITLECSQTMGHDKMYWYQQDPGMELHLIHYSYGVNSTEKGDLSSESTVSRIRTEHFPLTLESARPSHTSQYLCASSDRLLGSPLHFGNGTRLTVT.

This clonotype has just a few counts. V usage is TRBV10-1 and J usage is TRBJ2-7, with D maybe TRBD1 (6 bases). The V end was cut by 6 bases, the J end by 3 bases, with 18 bases between. Germline CDR1 WNHNN, CDR2 SYGVQD (reference sequence). This CDR3 comprises 15 residues. The CDR3 region has the DNA TGCGCCAGCAGCCCCCCGGACAGTGTGGACTACGAGCAGTACTTC. It codes for CASSPPDSVDYEQYF.

The chain recombines TRBV10-3 with TRBJ1-5; weak D call: TRBD1 (5 bases). Germline V gene data show CDR1 as ENHRY and CDR2 as SYGVKD. The V end was cut by 3 bases, the J end by 7 bases, with 13 bases between. CDR3 length equals 14 residues. The CDR3 sequence: CAISDRGPGQPQHF. The CDR3 DNA reads TGTGCCATCAGTGATAGGGGCCCGGGACAGCCCCAGCATTTT.

The chain uses TRBV7-9 and TRBJ1-1; D might be TRBD1 (5 bases). V was clipped by 4 bases and J by 10 bases, with 13 bases between them. Germline V gives CDR1 SEHNR, CDR2 FQNEAQ (reference sequence). This CDR3 is built from 12 residues. DNA of the CDR3: TGTGCCAGCAGCTCCGGGGGTTGCGGAGCTTTCTTT. Translation gives CASSSGGCGAFF.

This clonotype was detected only a few times. The chain couples TRBV15 to TRBJ1-1; possible D gene TRBD1, 5 bases. Germline CDR1 and CDR2: LNHNV and YYDKDF (reference sequence). Trimming removed 0 bases from V and 2 bases from J, with 10 bases in between. This CDR3 is built from 15 residues. The CDR3 coding sequence is TGTGCCACCAGCAGAGAGGCTAGGGGCAACACTGAAGCTTTCTTT. This gives the protein CATSREARGNTEAFF. The full variable domain, completed using reference TRBV15 and TRBJ1-1, is DAMVIQNPRYQVTQFGKPVTLSCSQTLNHNVMYWYQQKSSQAPKLLFHYYDKDFNNEADTPDNFQSRRPNTSFCFLDIRSPGLGDTAMYLCATSREARGNTEAFFGQGTRLTVV.

The chain carries TRBV6-4 and TRBJ2-3, with 8 bases that match TRBD2. Per germline, CDR1 MRHNA and CDR2 SNTAGT. V was pared by 5 bases and J by 5 bases, with 9 bases of the junction left unmatched. This CDR3 is built from 15 residues. The CDR3 DNA is TGTGCCAGCAGTCGCCGGGAGGGAGGTAAAGATACGCAGTATTTT. Its translation: CASSRREGGKDTQYF.

This clonotype was detected only a few times. CDR3 bases: TGTGCCAGCAGTGACGCGGGACTAGTTGCAGATACGCAGTATTTT. Protein: CASSDAGLVADTQYF. The chain joins TRBV6-1 to TRBJ2-3; 8 bases are shared with TRBD2. There are 15 residues in the CDR3. V lost 3 bases, J lost 4 bases, and 6 bases stayed unmatched. Germline CDR1 and CDR2: MNHNS and SASEGT.

This rearrangement joins TRBV11-2 to TRBJ2-7; 8 nucleotides align to TRBD2. The J call may be mistaken, given a closer DNA end match to TRBJ2-5. This CDR3 region has 16 residues. The germline V gene has CDR1 SGHAT and CDR2 FQNNGV. CDR3 nucleotide sequence: TGTGCCAGCAGTCTACCGCCGGGGGGGATTGGGGAGACCCAGTACTTC. This translates into CASSLPPGGIGETQYF.

V gene TRBV5-8 combines with J gene TRBJ2-7; the D gene could be TRBD1 or TRBD2 (5 bases each). The germline V gene has CDR1 SGHTS and CDR2 YDEGEE. The CDR3 extends over 14 amino acids. V lost 5 bases, J lost 5 bases, and 17 bases lay in between. DNA of the CDR3: TGTGCCAGCAGACGACCCGTGGGGGTTGACGAGCAGTACTTC. It encodes CASRRPVGVDEQYF.

This rearrangement joins TRBV18 to TRBJ1-4, with TRBD1 identical over 8 bases. The germline CDR1 and CDR2 sequences are KGHSH and LQKENI. Trimming took 2 bases from V and 8 from J; bases not matched to a gene: 1. There are 13 residues in the CDR3. CDR3 sequence reads: CASSPGTGEKLFF. CDR3 nucleotides: TGTGCCAGCTCACCAGGGACAGGCGAAAAACTGTTTTTT.

The count of this clonotype is one. This chain links TRBV5-6 with TRBJ2-1; perhaps TRBD2 as D (5 bases). The DNA end is a closer match to TRBJ2-5, so the J assignment may be wrong. The CDR3 consists of 13 residues. The germline V gene encodes CDR1 SGHDT and CDR2 YYEEEE. The CDR3 here is CASSLAVLRDQYF. The CDR3 nucleotides are TGTGCCAGCAGCTTGGCAGTGCTCCGGGACCAGTACTTC.

CDR3 bases: TGTGCCAGCAGCCCACAGGGGATGGAGACCCAGTACTTC. This codes for CASSPQGMETQYF. The rearrangement joins TRBV7-2 to TRBJ2-5, with 7 bases fitting TRBD1. J was trimmed by 5 bases and V by 5 bases; bases with no gene match: 5. Germline CDR1 and CDR2: SGHTA and FQGNSA. This CDR3 has 13 amino acids.

This clonotype was detected only a few times. The chain links TRBV20-1 to TRBJ2-4; no clear D. The CDR3 contains 11 residues. Germline CDR1 is DFQATT and CDR2 is SNEGSKA (reference sequence). V was shortened by 7 bases and J by 8 bases, with 12 bases between the two germline ends. The DNA of the CDR3 is TGCAGTGATGGTCGGGCCGACATTCAGTACTTC. Protein sequence: CSDGRADIQYF.

The chain employs TRBV19 and TRBJ2-5; 8 nucleotides match TRBD2. The J call may be incorrect, as the DNA end agrees better with TRBJ2-4. CDR1 and CDR2 (germline): LNHDA, SQIVND (reference sequence). The CDR3 extends over 16 amino acids. The CDR3 sequence is CASRGPRGTRGDIQYF. Written as DNA, the CDR3 is TGTGCCAGTAGAGGGCCTCGGGGGACTAGGGGGGACATTCAGTACTTC.

The J gene is TRBJ1-2, the V gene TRBV4-1, with D tentatively TRBD1 (6 bases). The CDR3 has 17 amino acids. The germline V and J ends were trimmed by 6 bases and 4 bases, with 24 bases remaining between them. Germline assignment: CDR1 MGHRA and CDR2 YSYEKL. The CDR3 loop is CASSSFAGGPRGYGYTF. In DNA form, the CDR3 reads TGCGCCAGCAGTTCTTTCGCCGGGGGGCCGAGGGGCTATGGCTACACCTTC.

V usage is TRBV20-1 and J usage is TRBJ1-2, with D tentatively TRBD1 (5 bases). V was clipped by 1 base and J by 4 bases, with 16 bases between them. Germline-derived CDR1 and CDR2 are DFQATT and SNEGSKA (reference sequence). The CDR3 has 15 amino acids. The CDR3 region is CSARVGGPLVYGYTF. CDR3 DNA: TGCAGTGCTAGAGTGGGGGGACCCCTCGTCTATGGCTACACCTTC.

This chain links TRBV4-2 with TRBJ2-1; 14 bases agree with TRBD2. The CDR3 runs 16 residues. From germline, CDR1 is LGHNA and CDR2 YNFKEQ. V lost 4 bases to trimming and J lost 4 bases; unmatched junction nucleotides: 3. The CDR3 region has the DNA TGTGCCAGCAGCCCATGGACTAGCGGGAGGTACAATGAGCAGTTCTTC. This sequence encodes CASSPWTSGRYNEQFF.

The rearrangement joins TRBV12-5 to TRBJ1-1; no clear D gene. The CDR3 sequence is 12 residues long. Looked up from germline, CDR1 is LGHNT and CDR2 is FRNRAP. V was pared by 6 bases and J by 1 base, with 6 bases between. CDR3: CASGHGNTEAFF. The CDR3 bases are TGTGCTAGTGGCCATGGGAACACTGAAGCTTTCTTT.